The present T cell receptor beta chain was sequenced within a study of human T cells and chemical hapten exposure. General observations from the study: As patch test score rose, PT1 expanded TCR counts tended to rise as well.

This clonotype was seen a handful of times. Its antigen is as yet unknown. This CDR3 is built from 14 residues. Looked up from germline, CDR1 is LGHDT and CDR2 is YNNKEL (reference sequence). Trimming left V 7 bases short and J 8 bases short, with 18 bases between. TCRdb used MiXCR to reprocess the RACE reads, holding one entry per CDR3 protein. The repertoire holds approximately 400,000 distinct CDR3 sequences, with roughly 5% as singletons. Time point reported: patch test 1, 2 weeks after DPC sensitization. Indicated treatment: therapeutic diphenylcyclopropenone sensitization with weekly scalp DPC. The clonotype originates from a woman aged 45 to 65 with alopecia areata. Some clones in this sample may be carry-over from other donors' samples. V and J are TRBV3-1 and TRBJ2-1, with D maybe TRBD2 (5 bases). The sequenced sample was whole blood, obtained in connection with sensitization to the hapten diphenylcyclopropenone (DPC). The CDR3 region is CASTRRIGGDEQFF. The CDR3 DNA follows: TGTGCCAGCACCCGGAGGATAGGTGGAGATGAGCAGTTCTTC.